This TCR beta chain was identified in a study of blood T cell repertoires in COVID-19. This table comes from immunoSEQ multiplex PCR, and its TCRdb copy is limited to in-frame clones, with some not included. Of 180,000 or so clones in the sample, roughly 82% were seen once. The CDR3 contains 14 residues. V shed 4 bases, J shed 6 bases, and the junction held 6 bases outside the gene matches. CDR1 and CDR2 (germline): KGHSH, LQKENI. The specimen sequenced was peripheral blood. This sequence was found in an older woman with acute or convalescent COVID-19. The rearrangement links TRBV18 to TRBJ2-7; 10 bases line up with TRBD2. CDR3 bases: TGTGCCAGCTCACTACAGGGACTAGCGAGCGAGCAGTACTTC. This encodes CASSLQGLASEQYF.